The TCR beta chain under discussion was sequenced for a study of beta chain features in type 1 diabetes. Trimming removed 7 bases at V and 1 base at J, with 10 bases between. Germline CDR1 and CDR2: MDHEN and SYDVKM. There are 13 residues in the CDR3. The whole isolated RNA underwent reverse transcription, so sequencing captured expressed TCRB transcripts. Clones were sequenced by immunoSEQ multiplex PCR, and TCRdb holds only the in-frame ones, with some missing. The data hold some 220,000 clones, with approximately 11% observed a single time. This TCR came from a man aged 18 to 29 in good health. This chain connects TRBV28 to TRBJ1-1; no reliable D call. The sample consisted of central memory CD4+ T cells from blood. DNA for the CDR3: TGTGCCAGCACCGAGGACGGGAACACTGAAGCTTTCTTT. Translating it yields CASTEDGNTEAFF.